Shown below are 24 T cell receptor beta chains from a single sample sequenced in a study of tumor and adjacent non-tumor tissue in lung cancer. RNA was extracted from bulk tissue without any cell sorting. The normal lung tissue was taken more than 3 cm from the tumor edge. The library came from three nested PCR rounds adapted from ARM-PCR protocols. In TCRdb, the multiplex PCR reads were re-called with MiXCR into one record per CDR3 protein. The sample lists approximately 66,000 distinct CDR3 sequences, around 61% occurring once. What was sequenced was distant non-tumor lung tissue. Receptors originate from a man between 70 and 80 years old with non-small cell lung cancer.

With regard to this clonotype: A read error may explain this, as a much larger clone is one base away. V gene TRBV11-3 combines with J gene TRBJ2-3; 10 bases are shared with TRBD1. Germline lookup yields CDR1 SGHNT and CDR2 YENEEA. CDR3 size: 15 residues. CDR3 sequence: CVSSSDRGRTDTQYF. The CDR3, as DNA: TGTGTCAGCAGCTCGGACAGGGGGAGGACAGATACGCAGTATTTT.

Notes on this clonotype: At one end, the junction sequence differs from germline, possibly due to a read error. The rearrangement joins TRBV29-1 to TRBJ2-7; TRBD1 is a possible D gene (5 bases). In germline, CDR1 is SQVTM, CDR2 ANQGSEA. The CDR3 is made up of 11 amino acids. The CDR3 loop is CRVELGVEQYF. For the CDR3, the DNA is TGCAGAGTTGAATTAGGGGTCGAGCAGTACTTC.

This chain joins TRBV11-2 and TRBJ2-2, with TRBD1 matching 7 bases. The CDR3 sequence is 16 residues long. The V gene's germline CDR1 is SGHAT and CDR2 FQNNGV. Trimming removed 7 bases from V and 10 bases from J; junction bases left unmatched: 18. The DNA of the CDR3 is TGTGCCAGCATCCCACAGGGGACGTTGTTCGCCGAGGAGCTGTTTTTT. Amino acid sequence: CASIPQGTLFAEELFF.

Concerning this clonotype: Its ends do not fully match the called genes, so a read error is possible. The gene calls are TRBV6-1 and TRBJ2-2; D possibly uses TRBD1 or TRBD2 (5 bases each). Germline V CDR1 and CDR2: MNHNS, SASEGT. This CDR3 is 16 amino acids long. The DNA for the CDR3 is TGTGCCAGCAGTGATTCACAGGATTCGGCCACCGGGAAGCTGTTTTTT. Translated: CASSDSQDSATGKLFF.

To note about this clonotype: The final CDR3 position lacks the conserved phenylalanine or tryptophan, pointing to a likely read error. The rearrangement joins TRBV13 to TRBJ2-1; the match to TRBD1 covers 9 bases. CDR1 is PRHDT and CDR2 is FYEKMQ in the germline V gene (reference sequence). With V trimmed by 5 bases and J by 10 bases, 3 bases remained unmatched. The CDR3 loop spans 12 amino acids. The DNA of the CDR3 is TGTGCCAGCAGCACGACAGGGGGAGAGCAGTTCTTG. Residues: CASSTTGGEQFL.

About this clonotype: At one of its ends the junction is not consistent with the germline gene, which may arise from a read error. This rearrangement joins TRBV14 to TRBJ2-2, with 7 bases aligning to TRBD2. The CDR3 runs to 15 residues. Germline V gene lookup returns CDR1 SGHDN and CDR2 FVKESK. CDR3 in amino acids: CVSSRGLVRARELFF. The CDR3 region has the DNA TGTGTCAGCAGCCGAGGACTAGTAAGGGCCAGGGAGCTGTTTTTT. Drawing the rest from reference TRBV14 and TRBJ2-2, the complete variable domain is EAGVTQFPSHSVIEKGQTVTLRCDPISGHDNLYWYRRVMGKEIKFLLHFVKESKQDESGMPNNRFLAERTGGTYSTLKVQPAELEDSGVYFCVSSRGLVRARELFFGEGSRLTVL.

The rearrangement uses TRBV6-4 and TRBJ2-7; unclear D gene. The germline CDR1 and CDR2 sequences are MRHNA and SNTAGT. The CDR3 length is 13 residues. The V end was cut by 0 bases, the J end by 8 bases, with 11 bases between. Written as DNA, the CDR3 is TGTGCCAGCAGTGACTCGACTTGGGGAAAGCAGTACTTC. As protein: CASSDSTWGKQYF.

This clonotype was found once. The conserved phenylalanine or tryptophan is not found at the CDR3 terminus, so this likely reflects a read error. CDR3 nucleotide sequence: TGTGCCAGCAGCGTGTTAGGAGAGCGGGATACGCAGTATTCT. It encodes CASSVLGERDTQYS. V is TRBV5-4 and J is TRBJ2-3; tentatively, D is TRBD2 (5 bases). In germline, CDR1 is SGHNT, CDR2 YYREEE (reference sequence). The V end was cut by 4 bases, the J end by 6 bases, with 15 bases between. This CDR3 has 14 residues.

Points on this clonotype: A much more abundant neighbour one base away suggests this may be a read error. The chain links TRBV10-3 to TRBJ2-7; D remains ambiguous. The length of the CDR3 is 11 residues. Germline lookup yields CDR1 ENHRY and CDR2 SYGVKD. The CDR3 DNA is TGTGTCATCAGTGAGTTCTACGAGCAGTACTTC. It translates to CVISEFYEQYF.

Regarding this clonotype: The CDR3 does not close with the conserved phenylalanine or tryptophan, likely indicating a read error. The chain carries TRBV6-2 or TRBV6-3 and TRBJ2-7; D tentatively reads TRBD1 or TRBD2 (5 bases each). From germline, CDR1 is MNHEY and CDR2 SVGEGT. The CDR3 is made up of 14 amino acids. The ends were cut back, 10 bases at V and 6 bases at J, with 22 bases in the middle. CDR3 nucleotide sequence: TGTGCCAACAGAGATCCGGGGCTAGCCTCCGAGCAGTACTTA. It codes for CANRDPGLASEQYL.

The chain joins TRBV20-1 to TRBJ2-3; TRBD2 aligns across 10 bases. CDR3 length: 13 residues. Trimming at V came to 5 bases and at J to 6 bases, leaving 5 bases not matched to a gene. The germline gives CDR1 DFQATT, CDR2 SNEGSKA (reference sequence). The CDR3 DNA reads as TGCAGTGCTGGGAGCGGGGGGGGGGATACGCAGTATTTT. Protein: CSAGSGGGDTQYF.

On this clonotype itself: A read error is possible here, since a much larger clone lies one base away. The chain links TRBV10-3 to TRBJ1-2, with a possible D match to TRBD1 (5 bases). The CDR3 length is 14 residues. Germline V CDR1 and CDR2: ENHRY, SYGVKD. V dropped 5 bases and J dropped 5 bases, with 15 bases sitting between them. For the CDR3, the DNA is TGTGCCATCAGTCGGGGCCAAATTAAGTATGGCTACACCTTC. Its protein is CAISRGQIKYGYTF.

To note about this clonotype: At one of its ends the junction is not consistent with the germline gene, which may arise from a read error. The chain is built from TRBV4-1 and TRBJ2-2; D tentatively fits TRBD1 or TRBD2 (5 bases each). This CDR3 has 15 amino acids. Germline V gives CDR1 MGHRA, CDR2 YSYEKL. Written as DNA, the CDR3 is TGCGCCAGCAGCCAAGACGCAGGGATTCCCGGGGTGCTGTTTTTT. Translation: CASSQDAGIPGVLFF.

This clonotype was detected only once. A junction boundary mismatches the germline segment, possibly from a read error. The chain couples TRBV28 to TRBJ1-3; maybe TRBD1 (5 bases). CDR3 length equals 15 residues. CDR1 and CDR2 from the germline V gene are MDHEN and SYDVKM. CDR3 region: CANSSWRGSRNTIYF. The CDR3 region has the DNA TGTGCCAACAGTTCCTGGAGGGGTTCGAGAAACACCATATATTTT.

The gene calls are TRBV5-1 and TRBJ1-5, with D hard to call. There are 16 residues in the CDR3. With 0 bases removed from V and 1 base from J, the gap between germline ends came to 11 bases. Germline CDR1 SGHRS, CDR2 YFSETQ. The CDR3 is CASSLEGGGSNQPQHF. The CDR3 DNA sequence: TGCGCCAGCAGCTTGGAAGGAGGAGGGAGCAATCAGCCCCAGCATTTT.

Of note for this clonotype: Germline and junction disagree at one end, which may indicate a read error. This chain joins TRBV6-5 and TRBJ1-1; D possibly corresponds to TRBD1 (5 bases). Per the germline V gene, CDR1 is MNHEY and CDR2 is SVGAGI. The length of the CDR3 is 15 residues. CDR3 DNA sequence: TGTGCCGGCAGTTACGACCTAGGGGAGAGCGCTGAAGCTTTCTTT. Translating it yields CAGSYDLGESAEAFF.

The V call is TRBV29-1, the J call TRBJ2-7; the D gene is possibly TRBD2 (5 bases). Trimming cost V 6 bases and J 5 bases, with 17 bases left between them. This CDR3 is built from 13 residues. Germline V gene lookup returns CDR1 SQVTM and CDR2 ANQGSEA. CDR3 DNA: TGCAGCGTAAGAGCCGGGGAAACAGACGAGCAGTACTTC. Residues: CSVRAGETDEQYF.

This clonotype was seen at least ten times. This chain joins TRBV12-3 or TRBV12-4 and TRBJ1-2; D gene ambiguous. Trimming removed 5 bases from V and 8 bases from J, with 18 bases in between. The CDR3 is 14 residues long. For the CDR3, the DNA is TGTGCCAGCAGTCCAGGACCCAAGTCGCGGGGCTACACCTTC. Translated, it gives CASSPGPKSRGYTF.

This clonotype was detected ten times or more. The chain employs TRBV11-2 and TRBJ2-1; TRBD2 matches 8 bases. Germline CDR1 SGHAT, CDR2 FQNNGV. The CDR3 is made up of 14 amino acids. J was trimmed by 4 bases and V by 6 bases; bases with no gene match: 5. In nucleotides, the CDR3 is TGTGCCAGCAGAGTAGCGGGACCTTACAATGAGCAGTTCTTC. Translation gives CASRVAGPYNEQFF. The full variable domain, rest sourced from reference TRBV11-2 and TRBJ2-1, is EAGVAQSPRYKIIEKRQSVAFWCNPISGHATLYWYQQILGQGPKLLIQFQNNGVVDDSQLPKDRFSAERLKGVDSTLKIQPAKLEDSAVYLCASRVAGPYNEQFFGPGTRLTVL.

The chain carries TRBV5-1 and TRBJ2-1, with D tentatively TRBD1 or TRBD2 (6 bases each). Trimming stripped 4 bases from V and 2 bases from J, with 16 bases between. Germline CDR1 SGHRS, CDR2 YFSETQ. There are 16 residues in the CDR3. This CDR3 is CASSLIQGGPYNEQFF. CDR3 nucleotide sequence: TGCGCCAGCAGCCTAATACAGGGAGGCCCCTACAATGAGCAGTTCTTC.

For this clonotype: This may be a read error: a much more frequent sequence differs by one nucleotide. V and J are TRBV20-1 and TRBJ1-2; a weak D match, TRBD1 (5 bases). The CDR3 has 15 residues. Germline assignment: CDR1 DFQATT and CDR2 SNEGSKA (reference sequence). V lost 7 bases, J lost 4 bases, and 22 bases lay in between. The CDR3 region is CSVSRRGVSGYGYTF. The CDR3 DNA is TGCAGTGTTAGTAGGCGGGGCGTATCTGGCTATGGCTACACCTTC.

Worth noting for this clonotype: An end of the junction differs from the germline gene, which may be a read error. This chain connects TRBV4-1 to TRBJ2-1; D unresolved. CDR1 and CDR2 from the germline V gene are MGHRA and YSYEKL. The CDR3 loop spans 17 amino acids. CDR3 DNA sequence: TGCACCAGCAGCCAAGACACTCGGGTCCAGCCAAGCAATGAGCAGTTCTTC. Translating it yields CTSSQDTRVQPSNEQFF.

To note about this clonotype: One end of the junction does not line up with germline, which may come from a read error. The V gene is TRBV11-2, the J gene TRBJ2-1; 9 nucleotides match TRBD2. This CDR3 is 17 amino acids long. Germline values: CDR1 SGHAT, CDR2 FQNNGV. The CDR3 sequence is CGSSPQIAGANINEQFF. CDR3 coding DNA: TGTGGCAGCAGCCCACAAATAGCGGGGGCAAACATCAATGAGCAGTTCTTC.

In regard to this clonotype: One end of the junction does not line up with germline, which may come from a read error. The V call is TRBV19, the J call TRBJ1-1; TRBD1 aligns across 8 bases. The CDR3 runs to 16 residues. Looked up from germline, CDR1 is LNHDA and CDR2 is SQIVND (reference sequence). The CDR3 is CASSIRTGTPSTEAFF. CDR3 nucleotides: TGTGCTAGTAGTATTCGGACAGGGACCCCGAGCACTGAAGCTTTCTTT.